The source of this TCR beta chain is a study of cytomegalovirus exposure and HLA in healthy donors (dated by TCRdb to about 2017). With regard to the full study: In an earlier analysis of roughly 500 of the donors, 276 Gb of sequence data and 100 million or so unique TCR beta sequences from roughly 200 million T cells were reported. Using immunosequencing, the study profiled T cell repertoires from 666 subjects and related those repertoires to cytomegalovirus serostatus. Rather than using new phenotypic data, the later analysis identified candidate immune exposures from TCR beta sequences and from how often those sequences occurred across donors. In a later analysis, previously published TCR beta repertoires from 550 to 700 donors were re-analyzed and high-resolution HLA genotyping was added so that TCR occurrence patterns could be studied. High-throughput TCR immunosequencing, statistical association of individual TCRs with disease status, and machine learning were combined to predict cytomegalovirus infection status. Both class I and class II loci were covered by HLA typing, at four-digit resolution. All discovery cohort repertoires had been generated using a single sequencing platform. Genome-wide SNP genotypes for about 65% of the roughly 700 donors were used in a later genetic analysis, which treated that subset as a discovery cohort. A separate validation cohort of over 95 different subjects was used in addition to the roughly 700-subject first cohort. Typing coverage differed by locus: A, B, C, DRB1 and DQB1 were typed in about 629-630 donors, DQA1 in about 560, DPA1 in some 600, and DPB1 in roughly 450. The study was designed to test whether signatures of past pathogen exposure could be identified by cataloging public T cell receptors. Among under 450 genotyped donors of the cohort, an average of about 240,000 unique TCR beta nucleotide sequences were sequenced per donor, around 20% of them non-productive. Of the 350 to 450 genotyped donors, approximately 83% fell in the genetic ancestry cluster associated with self-reported Caucasian donors. Alongside the repertoire data, information on donor age, sex, ethnicity and CMV serostatus was compiled. Roughly 320 gigabases of sequencing data and around 80 million unique TCR sequences made up an early release that covered 640 HLA-typed donors. An earlier analysis of several hundred of the donors used high-throughput TCR beta sequencing to judge whether each TCR beta V gene segment behaved as functional or pseudogenic. Several DR-DQ haplotypes were handled as single units for association and clustering, since linkage in the cohort was strong.

On this clone itself: Its binding antigen is unknown. Per-base quality was not reported, and no clone a single base away is much larger than it.

The cohort consisted of some 670 healthy bone marrow donors. Cohort members were all nominally healthy when sampled, although unrecorded immune exposures were likely present. The donor tested CMV seropositive and was one of the 289 seropositive cohort members. Every donor gave a peripheral blood sample, and the peripheral blood mononuclear cells from that sample were used for TCR beta sequencing. Genomic DNA extraction from the blood cell samples was performed with the Qiagen DNeasy Blood Extraction Kit. Library creation used the immunoSEQ multiplex PCR assay. For the multiplex PCR, a mixture combining 60 forward primers for TCR Vbeta segments and 13 reverse primers for TCR Jbeta segments was used. The CDR3 region of rearranged TCR beta genes was amplified from genomic DNA with a multiplex PCR assay. Amplified TCR beta libraries were sequenced as 87-base-pair reads on the Illumina HiSeq System. In the original analysis: A later analysis counted about 80 million unique TCR beta chains across the 500 to 850 repertoires, and some 12 million of these chains were shared by at least two donors. A nearest-neighbor algorithm error-corrected the raw reads and collapsed the reads into unique sequences, merging closely related sequences to remove PCR and sequencing errors. V, D and J gene segments were assigned by aligning CDR3 sequences to IMGT reference sequences. For a sequence to be retained, at least a six-nucleotide match to both a V gene segment and a J gene segment was required. Rearrangements were classified as productive when the CDR3 lacked stop codons and remained in frame with V and J, and all other rearrangements were classified as non-productive. Following IMGT convention, CDR3 was defined as the stretch from the second conserved V-encoded cysteine to the conserved J-encoded phenylalanine. In an earlier analysis of 500 to 650 of the donors, sequences lacking an unambiguous match to a single V gene segment were excluded. An earlier analysis of fewer than 750 of the donors called V segments functional above 56.7% productive rearrangements and segregating when the between-donor standard deviation exceeded 5%. A statistical classification framework was built for diagnosing cytomegalovirus status from the catalog of TCR beta chain sequences. In a later analysis, TCR nucleotide sequences were compared against IMGT/GENE-DB human TR gene sequences so that V and J genes could be assigned. The TCRdist pipeline was used in a later analysis to assign CDR3 sequences and most-parsimonious VDJ recombination scenarios. A later analysis defined each TCR beta chain by its CDR3 amino acid sequence plus V-gene family, and excluded reads lacking a unique V-gene family. As a way to deal with suspected cross-contamination and a sequencing artifact, a later analysis dropped nearly 600 nucleotide sequences that were highly shared and had low generation probability. For each public chain, a later analysis derived a clonal expansion index from normalized ranks of inferred template counts within each repertoire. In a later analysis, generation probabilities were computed using a VDJ recombination model fitted to out-of-frame rearrangements, and the results were checked against IGoR. In a later analysis, hypergeometric tests were used to score TCR-TCR, TCR-HLA and TCR-CMV co-occurrence, with a repertoire-size bias correction applied to TCR pairs. False discovery rates were estimated in a later analysis by permuting HLA or CMV assignments 20 times. In a later analysis, co-occurring TCRs were grouped using DBSCAN, with TCRdist sequence similarity added in when clustering inside HLA-allele-positive subsets. Repertoires with fewer than 30,000 or more than 120,000 public chains were left out of co-occurrence clustering, as were five repertoires with anomalous nucleotide sharing. Drawn from immuneACCESS, this table holds only the in-frame rearrangements with V and J called that TCRdb kept. Clones are partly lost; checked studies trace under half to an unresolved V gene and leave the rest unexplained. That table is the source of V, J and clone size, and D and trimming were worked out from the DNA. Counted in this sample were about 120,000 clones; roughly 80% of them appeared once. The top ten hold around 3.5% of the sample.

The research as a whole found: CMV serostatus was the only immune exposure information available for the cohort. In an earlier analysis of some 540 of the donors, most TCR beta V segments appeared in productive rearrangements about 87% or about 30% of the time, broadly matching IMGT annotations. A later analysis found that most CMV-associated TCR beta chains appeared HLA-restricted, with HLA associations seemingly driven largely by CMV exposure. According to a later analysis, parvovirus B19, influenza, CMV and Epstein-Barr virus appeared linked to several top co-occurrence clusters. When HLA alleles, especially DR and DQ, strongly co-occurred, attributing TCR associations to individual alleles was difficult. The classifier was reported to diagnose cytomegalovirus status with high specificity and sensitivity in both the original and validation cohorts. At a false discovery rate of 0.05, a later analysis linked roughly 17,000 TCR beta sequences to specific HLA alleles. In a later genetic analysis, a missense DCLRE1C variant was associated with V-gene and J-gene trimming of TCR beta chains, and the association was replicated in an independent cohort. A further reported finding was that TCR beta sequences accurately predicted the HLA-A and HLA-B alleles for most subjects in the first cohort. A cluster of highly shared sequence variants was judged likely to represent a technical artifact of the sequencing pipeline. A later analysis found that TCR association rates varied across HLA loci, with DRB1 alleles showing the most associated TCRs and HLA-C alleles the fewest. Across donors, most TCR sequences were observed very rarely, whereas some public TCRs were present in many individuals. The authors suggested that the approach could potentially be generalized to other disease states and immunological phenotypes. The cohort was sequenced for TCR beta chains only, and without alpha or paired-chain data the features that could be detected were limited. Correlated functional status among segregating V segments might reflect linkage disequilibrium, but an unknown experimental factor could not be ruled out. In a later genetic analysis, fewer N-insertions in productive TCRs were reported among donors in an Asian-associated ancestry cluster than the roughly 700-donor mean. The presence/absence analyses assumed that sequencing depth was roughly uniform across donors, and that assumption may not be true. The study gave a list of some 150 TCR beta chains associated with cytomegalovirus. In vitro tests confirmed that a few of the cytomegalovirus-associated TCR beta chains recognize cytomegalovirus antigens. Because some donors lacked HLA typing at each locus, the association tests relied only on the typed subset. In a later analysis, HLA-associated TCR beta chains were found to be more clonally expanded and to have lower generation probabilities than equally common non-associated chains. The earlier analysis of approximately 540 of the donors excluded roughly 16 rarely observed V segments, including chromosome 9 orphons, because counts were too low.

This clonotype was obtained from a woman aged 40 to 50 in good health and CMV-seropositive. Sequencing input: PBMCs.

The encoded CDR3 is CSVVAGTGREKLFF. The nucleotide sequence is TGCAGCGTTGTAGCCGGGACAGGGCGTGAAAAACTGTTTTTT. The chain is assembled from TRBV29-1 and TRBJ1-4; a stretch of 9 junction bases matches TRBD1. V ends up 4 bases short and J 7 bases short, with an unmatched junction base count of 7. CDR1 and CDR2, looked up from the germline V gene, are SQVTM and ANQGSEA. The CDR3, cysteine through phenylalanine, is 14 amino acids long. Of all the DNA, just the CDR3 is kept, 42 bases in frame from base 1.